This TCR beta chain is from a study of cytomegalovirus exposure and HLA in healthy donors. PCR employed 60 Vbeta and 13 Jbeta primers. The method was immunoSEQ multiplex PCR; TCRdb's version includes in-frame clones alone and lacks a portion of them. Among approximately 200,000 clones, about 83% were seen once, and the ten largest hold about 1.4%. The TCR originated in a girl aged 10 to 17 in good health and CMV-seronegative. Input material: PBMCs.

Here the CDR3 reads CASSHLGPSGGHQETQYF. The CDR3, as DNA: TGTGCCAGCAGCCACCTGGGACCAAGCGGGGGGCACCAAGAGACCCAGTACTTC. This chain links TRBV14 with TRBJ2-5; 9 bases align to TRBD2. This CDR3 comprises 18 residues. Per germline, CDR1 SGHDN and CDR2 FVKESK. V shed 3 bases and J 0 bases; nucleotides not matched to a gene: 11.